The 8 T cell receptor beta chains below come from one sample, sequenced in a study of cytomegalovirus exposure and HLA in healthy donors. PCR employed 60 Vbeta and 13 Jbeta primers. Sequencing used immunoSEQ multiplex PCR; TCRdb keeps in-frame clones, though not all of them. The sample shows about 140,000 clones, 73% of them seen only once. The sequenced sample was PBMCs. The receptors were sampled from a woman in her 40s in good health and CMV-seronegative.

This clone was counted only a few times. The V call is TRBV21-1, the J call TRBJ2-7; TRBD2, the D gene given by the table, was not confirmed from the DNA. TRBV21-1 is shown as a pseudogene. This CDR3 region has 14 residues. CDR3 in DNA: TGTGCCAGCAGCAAACTAGATTCTCCCTACGAGCAGTACGTC. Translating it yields CASSKLDSPYEQYV.

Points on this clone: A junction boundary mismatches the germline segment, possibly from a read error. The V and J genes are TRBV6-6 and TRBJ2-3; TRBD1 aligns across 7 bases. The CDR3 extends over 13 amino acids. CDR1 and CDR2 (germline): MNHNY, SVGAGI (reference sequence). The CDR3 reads CASSSLIDRAVNF. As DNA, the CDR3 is TGTGCCAGCAGTTCCCTAATCGACAGGGCCGTGAATTTT.

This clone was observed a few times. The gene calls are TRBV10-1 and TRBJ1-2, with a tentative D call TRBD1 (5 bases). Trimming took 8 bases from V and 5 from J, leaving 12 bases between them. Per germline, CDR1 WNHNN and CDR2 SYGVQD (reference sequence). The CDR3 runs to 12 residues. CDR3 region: CASDLTEYGYTF. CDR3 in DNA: TGCGCCAGCGATTTGACAGAGTATGGCTACACCTTC.

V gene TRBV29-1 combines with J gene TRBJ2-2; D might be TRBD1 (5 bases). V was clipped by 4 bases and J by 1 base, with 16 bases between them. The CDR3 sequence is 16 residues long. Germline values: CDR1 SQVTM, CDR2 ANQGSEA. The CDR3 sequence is CSVGGPRSGNTGELFF. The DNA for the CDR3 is TGCAGCGTTGGGGGCCCGAGGTCGGGGAACACCGGGGAGCTGTTTTTT.

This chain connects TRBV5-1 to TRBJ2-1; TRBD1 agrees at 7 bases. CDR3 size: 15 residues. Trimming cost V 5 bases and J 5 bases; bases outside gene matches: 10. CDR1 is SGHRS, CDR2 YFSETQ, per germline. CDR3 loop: CASRGMGQRNNEQFF. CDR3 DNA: TGCGCCAGCAGGGGGATGGGACAGAGGAACAATGAGCAGTTCTTC. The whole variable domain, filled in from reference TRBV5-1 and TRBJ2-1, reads KAGVTQTPRYLIKTRGQQVTLSCSPISGHRSVSWYQQTPGQGLQFLFEYFSETQRNKGNFPGRFSGRQFSNSRSEMNVSTLELGDSALYLCASRGMGQRNNEQFFGPGTRLTVL.

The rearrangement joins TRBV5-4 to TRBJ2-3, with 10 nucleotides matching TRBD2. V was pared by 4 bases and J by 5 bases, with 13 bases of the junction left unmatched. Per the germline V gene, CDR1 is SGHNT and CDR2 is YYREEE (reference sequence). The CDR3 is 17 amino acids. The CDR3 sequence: CASSPSWSGGAGDTQYF. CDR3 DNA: TGTGCCAGCAGCCCGTCTTGGAGCGGGGGGGCCGGAGATACGCAGTATTTT.

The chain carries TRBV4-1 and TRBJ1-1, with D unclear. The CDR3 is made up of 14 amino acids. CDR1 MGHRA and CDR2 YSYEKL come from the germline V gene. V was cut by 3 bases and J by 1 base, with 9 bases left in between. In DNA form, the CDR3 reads TGCGCCAGCAGCCACGGCGGGCAGAACACTGAAGCTTTCTTT. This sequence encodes CASSHGGQNTEAFF.

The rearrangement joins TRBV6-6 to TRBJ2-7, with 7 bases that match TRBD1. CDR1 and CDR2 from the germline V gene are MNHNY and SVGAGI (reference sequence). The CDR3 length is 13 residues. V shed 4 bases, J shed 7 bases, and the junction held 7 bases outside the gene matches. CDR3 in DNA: TGTGCCAGCAGTTCCGGGACAGTGAGGGAGCAGTACTTC. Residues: CASSSGTVREQYF.